The 17 T cell receptor beta chains listed next were all sequenced from one sample in a study of response to subunit inactivated influenza vaccine. TCRdb reprocessed the RT-PCR reads with MiXCR, giving one entry per CDR3 protein. The sample has about 190,000 distinct CDR3 sequences, approximately 15% seen once. This specimen consisted of CD8+ T cells sorted from PBMCs, obtained roughly 5 days after vaccination. These receptors originate from a man aged 45-65 years who received an inactivated influenza vaccine.

There are a few counts of this clonotype. The chain couples TRBV11-2 to TRBJ1-5; D is unresolved. CDR3 length equals 12 residues. Trimming removed 4 bases at V and 4 bases at J, with 5 bases between. The germline gives CDR1 SGHAT, CDR2 FQNNGV. CDR3 protein: CASSYTNQPQHF. Here the CDR3 DNA reads TGTGCCAGCAGCTACACTAATCAGCCCCAGCATTTT.

The chain recombines TRBV20-1 with TRBJ2-7; D might be TRBD1 (6 bases). With 0 bases removed from V and 4 bases from J, the gap between germline ends came to 16 bases. This CDR3 is 15 amino acids long. Germline-derived CDR1 and CDR2 are DFQATT and SNEGSKA (reference sequence). The CDR3, as DNA: TGCAGTGCTAGAGATATTAGGGGGAACGGGTACGAGCAGTACTTC. This encodes CSARDIRGNGYEQYF.

This clonotype has just a few counts. The chain employs TRBV4-1 and TRBJ1-2; 8 nucleotides align to TRBD1. The CDR3 is 15 amino acids. V lost 0 bases and J lost 4; bases outside the gene matches: 4. Per germline, CDR1 MGHRA and CDR2 YSYEKL. The CDR3 region is CASSQDQGAVYGYTF. For the CDR3, the DNA is TGCGCCAGCAGCCAAGATCAGGGGGCAGTCTATGGCTACACCTTC.

This clonotype was counted only a few times. In DNA, the CDR3 is TGCGCCAGCAGCCACGGACTAGCGGGGGGGGCTGGCAACACCGGGGAGCTGTTTTTT. It codes for CASSHGLAGGAGNTGELFF. The chain uses TRBV4-1 and TRBJ2-2; 15 bases map to TRBD2. The CDR3 sequence is 19 residues long. Germline V gene sequence: CDR1 MGHRA, CDR2 YSYEKL. The V segment lost 3 bases and the J segment 2 bases; nucleotides outside the gene matches: 7.

This rearrangement joins TRBV10-3 to TRBJ2-2, with TRBD1 identical over 7 bases. CDR1 ENHRY and CDR2 SYGVKD come from the germline V gene. This CDR3 spans 15 amino acids. J was trimmed by 2 bases and V by 6 bases; bases with no gene match: 6. CDR3 residues: CAISGTDQNTGELFF. CDR3 nucleotides: TGTGCCATCAGCGGGACAGACCAAAACACCGGGGAGCTGTTTTTT.

The sample holds a few counts of this clonotype. The CDR3 region has the DNA TGTGCCAGCAGCAAATTCGGGACTAGCGGGAGTATGCTCTCTCAAGAGACCCAGTACTTC. It is translated as CASSKFGTSGSMLSQETQYF. This chain uses TRBV11-1 with TRBJ2-5; 14 bases match TRBD2. The junction had 16 bases not matched to a gene; V was cut back by 5 bases and J by 2 bases. The CDR3 contains 20 residues. Germline V gene lookup returns CDR1 SGHAT and CDR2 FQDESV (reference sequence).

This clonotype was observed a handful of times. The chain recombines TRBV27 with TRBJ2-1; D remains ambiguous. CDR1 MNHEY and CDR2 SMNVEV come from the germline V gene (reference sequence). There are 17 residues in the CDR3. The germline V and J ends were trimmed by 4 bases and 0 bases, with 16 bases remaining between them. CDR3 residues: CASSSPLGKSSYNEQFF. CDR3 coding DNA: TGTGCCAGCAGTTCCCCCCTGGGCAAGAGCTCCTACAATGAGCAGTTCTTC.

The chain uses TRBV11-1 and TRBJ2-4, with D perhaps given as TRBD1 or TRBD2 (5 bases each). V lost 4 bases and J 0 bases, leaving 28 bases between the germline ends. Looked up from germline, CDR1 is SGHAT and CDR2 is FQDESV (reference sequence). The CDR3 has 21 residues. CDR3 protein: CASSSTILDLGDHLAKNIQYF. CDR3 nucleotide sequence: TGTGCCAGCAGCTCAACGATTCTAGATTTGGGGGACCACTTAGCCAAAAACATTCAGTACTTC.

The CDR3 sequence is CASSQELAYEQYF. CDR3 in DNA: TGCGCCAGCAGCCAAGAGCTGGCCTACGAGCAGTACTTC. J is TRBJ2-7 and V is TRBV4-3; the D is unclear. CDR1 is LGHNA and CDR2 is YSLEER in the germline V gene. This CDR3 contains 13 residues. V gave up 0 bases and J gave up 2 bases, with 5 bases separating them.

The rearrangement joins TRBV12-3 or TRBV12-4 to TRBJ2-7; TRBD2 aligns across 7 bases. There are 15 residues in the CDR3. V lost 5 bases and J lost 0; bases outside the gene matches: 7. CDR3 in DNA: TGTGCCAGCAGTGATTGGTGGGAGGGCTCCTACGAGCAGTACTTC. Its translation: CASSDWWEGSYEQYF.

The V gene is TRBV24-1, the J gene TRBJ2-1; D unclear. With 4 bases removed from V and 0 bases from J, the gap between germline ends came to 12 bases. Germline lookup yields CDR1 KGHDR and CDR2 SFDVKD. This CDR3 is 16 amino acids long. Here the CDR3 DNA reads TGTGCCACCAGTGACTCCTTCTCAAGCTCCTACAATGAGCAGTTCTTC. It codes for CATSDSFSSSYNEQFF.

V usage is TRBV15 and J usage is TRBJ1-5; D unresolved. The CDR3 runs to 17 residues. Germline V gene data show CDR1 as LNHNV and CDR2 as YYDKDF (reference sequence). V shed 1 base and J shed 0 bases, with 13 bases lying between them. The CDR3 spells CATSRVRSTRSNQPQHF. CDR3 sequence (DNA): TGTGCCACCAGCAGAGTTCGTTCCACCCGTAGCAATCAGCCCCAGCATTTT.

J is TRBJ2-5 and V is TRBV6-1, with D possibly matching TRBD1 (6 bases). The CDR3 sequence is 15 residues long. CDR1 MNHNS and CDR2 SASEGT come from the germline V gene. The V end was cut by 6 bases, the J end by 1 base, with 15 bases between. The CDR3 spells CASSPGVFSQETQYF. The CDR3 coding sequence is TGTGCCAGCAGCCCAGGGGTCTTCAGCCAAGAGACCCAGTACTTC.

This clonotype appeared a few times. The CDR3 loop reads CASSLGRTALFYEQYF. The CDR3 region has the DNA TGTGCCAGCAGCTTGGGCCGGACAGCGCTTTTCTACGAGCAGTACTTC. The J gene is TRBJ2-7, the V gene TRBV5-6; TRBD1 might be the D (6 bases). There are 16 residues in the CDR3. Germline CDR1 SGHDT, CDR2 YYEEEE. Trimming pared 0 bases from V and 3 bases from J, leaving 16 bases between.

This clonotype was detected a few times. The V gene is TRBV7-9, the J gene TRBJ1-2; D might be TRBD1 (5 bases). CDR1 and CDR2 from the germline V gene are SEHNR and FQNEAQ (reference sequence). Deletions cut 1 base from V and 6 bases from J, with 12 bases between. This CDR3 has 14 amino acids. The CDR3, as DNA: TGTGCCAGCAGCTTAGTTGGGCAGGGAAATGGCTACACCTTC. Protein product: CASSLVGQGNGYTF.

The CDR3 region has the DNA TGTGCCAGCAGTTTTGGGCGGGACTACGAGCAGTACTTC. This codes for CASSFGRDYEQYF. The chain has TRBV28 and TRBJ2-7; D is perhaps TRBD2 (6 bases). Germline V gene data show CDR1 as MDHEN and CDR2 as SYDVKM. The CDR3 spans 13 residues. Trimming took 3 bases from V and 3 from J, leaving 9 bases between them.

This clonotype was counted only a few times. The J gene is TRBJ2-1, the V gene TRBV29-1, with D perhaps TRBD1 (6 bases). Germline V gives CDR1 SQVTM, CDR2 ANQGSEA. Trimming pared 7 bases from V and 5 bases from J, leaving 18 bases between. The CDR3 loop spans 14 amino acids. CDR3 DNA: TGCAGCGGTCACCGGCAGGGGTTCCACAATGAGCAGTTCTTC. It is translated as CSGHRQGFHNEQFF.